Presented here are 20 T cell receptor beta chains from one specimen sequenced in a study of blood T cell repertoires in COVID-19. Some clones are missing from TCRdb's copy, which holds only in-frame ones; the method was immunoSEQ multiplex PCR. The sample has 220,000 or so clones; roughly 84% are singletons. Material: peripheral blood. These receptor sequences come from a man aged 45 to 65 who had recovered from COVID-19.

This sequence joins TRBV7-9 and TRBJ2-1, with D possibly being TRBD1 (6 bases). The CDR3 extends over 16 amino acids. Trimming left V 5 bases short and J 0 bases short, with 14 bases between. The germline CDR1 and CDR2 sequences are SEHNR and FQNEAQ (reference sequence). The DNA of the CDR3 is TGTGCCAGCAGCCCAAGAGGACAGCGCTCCTACAATGAGCAGTTCTTC. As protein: CASSPRGQRSYNEQFF. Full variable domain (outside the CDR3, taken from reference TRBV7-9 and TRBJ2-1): DTGVSQNPRHKITKRGQNVTFRCDPISEHNRLYWYRQTLGQGPEFLTYFQNEAQLEKSRLLSDRFSAERPKGSFSTLEIQRTEQGDSAMYLCASSPRGQRSYNEQFFGPGTRLTVL.

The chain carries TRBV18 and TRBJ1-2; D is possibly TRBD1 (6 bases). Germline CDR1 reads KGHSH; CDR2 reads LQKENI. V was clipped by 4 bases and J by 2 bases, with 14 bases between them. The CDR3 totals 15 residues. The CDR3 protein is CASSLRTASNYGYTF. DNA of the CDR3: TGTGCCAGCTCACTAAGGACAGCTTCAAACTATGGCTACACCTTC.

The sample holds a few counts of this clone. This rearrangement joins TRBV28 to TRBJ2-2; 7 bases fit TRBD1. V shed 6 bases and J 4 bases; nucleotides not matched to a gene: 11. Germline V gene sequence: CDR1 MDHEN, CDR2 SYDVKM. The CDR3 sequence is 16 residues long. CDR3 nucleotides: TGTGCCAGCAGCTCCCGCGAGGGGGCGCTCACCGGGGAGCTGTTTTTT. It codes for CASSSREGALTGELFF.

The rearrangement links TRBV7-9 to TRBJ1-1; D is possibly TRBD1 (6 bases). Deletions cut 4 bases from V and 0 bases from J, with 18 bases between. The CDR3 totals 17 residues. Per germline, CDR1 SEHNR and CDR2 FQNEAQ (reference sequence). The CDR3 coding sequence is TGTGCCAGCAGCTCAGGGGTCCAGGGACTAATGAACACTGAAGCTTTCTTT. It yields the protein CASSSGVQGLMNTEAFF.

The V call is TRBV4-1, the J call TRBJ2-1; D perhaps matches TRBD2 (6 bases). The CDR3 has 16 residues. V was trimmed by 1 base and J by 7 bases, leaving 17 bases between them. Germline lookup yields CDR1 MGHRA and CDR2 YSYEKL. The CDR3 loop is CASSQVDSLRGNEQFF. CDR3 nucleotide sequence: TGCGCCAGCAGCCAAGTGGACTCACTTCGGGGGAATGAGCAGTTCTTC.

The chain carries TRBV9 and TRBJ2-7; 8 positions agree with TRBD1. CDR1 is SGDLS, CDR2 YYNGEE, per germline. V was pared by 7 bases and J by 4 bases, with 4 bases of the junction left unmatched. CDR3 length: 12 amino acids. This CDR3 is CASGGTGYEQYF. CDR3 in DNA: TGTGCCAGCGGGGGGACAGGTTACGAGCAGTACTTC.

CDR3 bases: TGTGCCAGCAGTGAAGAAGGCAAGGCGCCGGGTTGGGTTGACCAAGAGACCCAGTACTTC. It yields the protein CASSEEGKAPGWVDQETQYF. The chain is built from TRBV2 and TRBJ2-5; D is uncertain. Germline CDR1 and CDR2: SNHLY and FYNNEI. Deletions cut 1 base from V and 0 bases from J, with 24 bases between. The CDR3 has 20 amino acids.

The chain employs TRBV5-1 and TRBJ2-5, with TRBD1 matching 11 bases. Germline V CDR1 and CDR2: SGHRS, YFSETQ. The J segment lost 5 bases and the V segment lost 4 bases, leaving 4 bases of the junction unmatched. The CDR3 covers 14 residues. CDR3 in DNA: TGCGCCAGCAGCCTAGGACAGGGGGCTGAGACCCAGTACTTC. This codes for CASSLGQGAETQYF. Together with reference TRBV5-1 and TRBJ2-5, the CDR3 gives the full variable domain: KAGVTQTPRYLIKTRGQQVTLSCSPISGHRSVSWYQQTPGQGLQFLFEYFSETQRNKGNFPGRFSGRQFSNSRSEMNVSTLELGDSALYLCASSLGQGAETQYFGPGTRLLVL.

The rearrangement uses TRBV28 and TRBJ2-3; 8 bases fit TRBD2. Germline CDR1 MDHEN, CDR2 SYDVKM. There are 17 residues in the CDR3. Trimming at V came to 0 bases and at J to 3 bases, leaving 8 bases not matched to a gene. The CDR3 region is CASSLWSGAGATDTQYF. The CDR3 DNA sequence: TGTGCCAGCAGTTTATGGAGCGGAGCGGGAGCGACAGATACGCAGTATTTT.

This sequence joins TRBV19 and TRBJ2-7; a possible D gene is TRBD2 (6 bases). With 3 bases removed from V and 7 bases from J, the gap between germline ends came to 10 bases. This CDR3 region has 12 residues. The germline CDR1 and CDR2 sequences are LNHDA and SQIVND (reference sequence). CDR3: CASSMRGSEQYF. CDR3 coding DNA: TGTGCCAGTAGTATGCGGGGTTCGGAGCAGTACTTC.

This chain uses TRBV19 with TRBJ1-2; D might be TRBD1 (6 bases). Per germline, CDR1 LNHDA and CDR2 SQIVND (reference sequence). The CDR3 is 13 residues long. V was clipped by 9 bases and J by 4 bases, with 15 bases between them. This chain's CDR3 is CASSPTGLYGYTF. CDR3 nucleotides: TGTGCCAGCTCCCCAACAGGGCTCTATGGCTACACCTTC.

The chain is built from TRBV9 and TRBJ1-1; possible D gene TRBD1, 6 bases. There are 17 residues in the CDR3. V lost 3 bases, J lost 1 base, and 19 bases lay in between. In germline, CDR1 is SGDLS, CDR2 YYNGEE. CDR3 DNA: TGTGCCAGCAGCGGGCGATTGACAGGAGACTGGAACACTGAAGCTTTCTTT. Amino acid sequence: CASSGRLTGDWNTEAFF.

CDR3 protein: CASSLTPQFSGSENEQFF. CDR3 in DNA: TGTGCCAGCAGCTTGACCCCCCAATTTAGCGGGAGTGAGAATGAGCAGTTCTTC. The J gene is TRBJ2-1, the V gene TRBV7-9, with 9 nucleotides matching TRBD2. Losses at the gene ends were 3 bases for V and 7 bases for J; bases not matched to a gene: 16. Germline V gene sequence: CDR1 SEHNR, CDR2 FQNEAQ (reference sequence). CDR3 length: 18 amino acids.

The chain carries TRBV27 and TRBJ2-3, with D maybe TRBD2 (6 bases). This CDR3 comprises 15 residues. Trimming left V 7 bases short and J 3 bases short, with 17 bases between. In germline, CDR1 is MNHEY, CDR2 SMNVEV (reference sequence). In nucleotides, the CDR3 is TGTGCCAGCAACAGTTGGGGGGTTGGTACAGATACGCAGTATTTT. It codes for CASNSWGVGTDTQYF.

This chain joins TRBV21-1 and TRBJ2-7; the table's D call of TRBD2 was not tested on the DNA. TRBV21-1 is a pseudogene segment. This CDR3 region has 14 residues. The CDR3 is CAKSGLAGITDQYF. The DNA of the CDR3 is TGTGCCAAAAGCGGGCTAGCGGGGATTACGGATCAGTACTTC.

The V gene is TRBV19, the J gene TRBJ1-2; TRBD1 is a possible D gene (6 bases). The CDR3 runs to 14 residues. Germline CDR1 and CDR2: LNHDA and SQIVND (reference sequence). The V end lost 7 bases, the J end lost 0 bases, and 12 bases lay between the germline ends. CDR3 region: CASTWDKANYGYTF. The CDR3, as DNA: TGTGCCAGTACTTGGGACAAAGCTAACTATGGCTACACCTTC.

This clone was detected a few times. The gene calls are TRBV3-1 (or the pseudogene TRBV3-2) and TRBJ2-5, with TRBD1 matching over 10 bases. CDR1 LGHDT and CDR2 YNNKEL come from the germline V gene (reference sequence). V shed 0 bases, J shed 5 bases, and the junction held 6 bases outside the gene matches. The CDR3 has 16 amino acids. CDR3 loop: CASSQDKTGGWETQYF. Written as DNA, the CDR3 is TGTGCCAGCAGCCAAGATAAGACAGGGGGCTGGGAGACCCAGTACTTC.

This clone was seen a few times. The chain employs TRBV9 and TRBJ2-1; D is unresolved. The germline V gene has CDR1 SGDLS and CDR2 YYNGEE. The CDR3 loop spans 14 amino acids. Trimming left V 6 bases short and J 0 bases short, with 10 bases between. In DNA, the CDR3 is TGTGCCAGCAATTACTACGGCTCCTACAATGAGCAGTTCTTC. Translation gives CASNYYGSYNEQFF.

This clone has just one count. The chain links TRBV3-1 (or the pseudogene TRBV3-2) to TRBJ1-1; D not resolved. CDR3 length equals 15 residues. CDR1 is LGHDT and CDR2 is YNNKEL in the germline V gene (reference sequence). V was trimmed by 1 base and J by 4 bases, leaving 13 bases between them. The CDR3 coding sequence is TGTGCCAGCAGCCAAGGCCTCTACCCAGGCACTGAAGCTTTCTTT. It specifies CASSQGLYPGTEAFF.

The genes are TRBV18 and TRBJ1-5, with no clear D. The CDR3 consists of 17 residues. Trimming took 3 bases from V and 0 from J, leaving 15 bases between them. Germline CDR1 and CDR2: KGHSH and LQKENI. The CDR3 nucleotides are TGTGCCAGCTCACCTACCCCCCCACAATTTAGCAATCAGCCCCAGCATTTT. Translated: CASSPTPPQFSNQPQHF.